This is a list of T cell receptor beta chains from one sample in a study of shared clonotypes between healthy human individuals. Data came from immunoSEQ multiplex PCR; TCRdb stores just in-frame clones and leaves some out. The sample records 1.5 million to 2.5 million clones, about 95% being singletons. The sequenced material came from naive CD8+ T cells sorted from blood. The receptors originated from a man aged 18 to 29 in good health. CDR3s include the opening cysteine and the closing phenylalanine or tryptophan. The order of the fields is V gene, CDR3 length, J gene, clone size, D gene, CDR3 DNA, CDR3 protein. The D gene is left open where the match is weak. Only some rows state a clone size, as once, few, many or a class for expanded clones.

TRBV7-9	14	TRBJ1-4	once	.	TGTGCCAGCAGCTCCCAGGGCGGTAATGAAAAACTGTTTTTT	CASSSQGGNEKLFF
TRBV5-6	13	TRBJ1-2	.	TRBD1	TGTGCCAGCACCGCGACAGGGGGCTATGGCTACACCTTC	CASTATGGYGYTF
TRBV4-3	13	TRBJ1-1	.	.	TGCGCCAGCGGGTACTCCTCGAGGACTGAAGCTTTCTTT	CASGYSSRTEAFF
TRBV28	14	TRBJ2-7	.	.	TGTGCCAGCGGAATGTGGGGGTCGGCCTACGAGCAGTACTTC	CASGMWGSAYEQYF
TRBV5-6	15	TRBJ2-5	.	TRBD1	TGTGCCAGCGGACCTCTCGGGACAGAAATAGAGACCCAGTACTTC	CASGPLGTEIETQYF
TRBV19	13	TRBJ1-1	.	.	TGTGCCAGCCGAAAGTGGGAGGACACTGAAGCTTTCTTT	CASRKWEDTEAFF
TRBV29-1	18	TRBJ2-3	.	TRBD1	TGCAGCGTTGAAGATCTTCCGGACAGGGCCCGGGGCACAGATACGCAGTATTTT	CSVEDLPDRARGTDTQYF
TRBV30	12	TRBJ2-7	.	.	TGTGCCTGGAGTTTATCGTGGGACGAGCAGTACTTC	CAWSLSWDEQYF
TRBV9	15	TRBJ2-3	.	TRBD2	TGTGCCAGCAGCGTAGCTAGCGGGGGGCCAGATACGCAGTATTTT	CASSVASGGPDTQYF
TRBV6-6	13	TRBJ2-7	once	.	TGTGCCAGCAGTTACTACAGTTCCTACGAGCAGTACTTC	CASSYYSSYEQYF
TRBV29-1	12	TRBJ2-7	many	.	TGCAGCGTTGCCTTGGAGTGGAGCGAGCAGTACTTC	CSVALEWSEQYF
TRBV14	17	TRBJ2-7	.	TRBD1	TGTGCCAGCAGCCAAGGAGTATCAACAGGGGGCCCCTACGAGCAGTACTTC	CASSQGVSTGGPYEQYF
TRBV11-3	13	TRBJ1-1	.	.	TGTGCCAGCAGCTTAGAAGGGGACACTGAAGCTTTCTTT	CASSLEGDTEAFF
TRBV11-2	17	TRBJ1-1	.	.	TGTGCCAGCACCCAATGGCGACAGCCACCCCGGGACACTGAAGCTTTCTTT	CASTQWRQPPRDTEAFF